This TCR beta chain was sequenced for a study of shared clonotypes between healthy human individuals. Terminally differentiated effector memory CD45RA+ cells were excluded from the naive CD8 cells, which were CD45RO-negative and positively selected for CCR7. Using immunoSEQ multiplex PCR, the repertoire was profiled, and TCRdb retains in-frame clones only, with some absent. The table has under 700,000 clones, approximately 96% seen once. J gave up 5 bases and V 5 bases, and 10 bases lay outside the gene matches. The CDR3 sequence is 17 residues long. This sequence joins TRBV5-3 and TRBJ2-7; 16 bases agree with TRBD2. TRBV5-3 is an ORF; its function is uncertain. Sequencing was done on a sample of naive CD8+ T cells sorted from blood. The receptor's source is a woman in her 30s in good health. Written as DNA, the CDR3 is TGTGCCAGAAGGGGGACTAGCGGGAGGGAAGAGGTGAACGAGCAGTACTTC. Its translation: CARRGTSGREEVNEQYF.